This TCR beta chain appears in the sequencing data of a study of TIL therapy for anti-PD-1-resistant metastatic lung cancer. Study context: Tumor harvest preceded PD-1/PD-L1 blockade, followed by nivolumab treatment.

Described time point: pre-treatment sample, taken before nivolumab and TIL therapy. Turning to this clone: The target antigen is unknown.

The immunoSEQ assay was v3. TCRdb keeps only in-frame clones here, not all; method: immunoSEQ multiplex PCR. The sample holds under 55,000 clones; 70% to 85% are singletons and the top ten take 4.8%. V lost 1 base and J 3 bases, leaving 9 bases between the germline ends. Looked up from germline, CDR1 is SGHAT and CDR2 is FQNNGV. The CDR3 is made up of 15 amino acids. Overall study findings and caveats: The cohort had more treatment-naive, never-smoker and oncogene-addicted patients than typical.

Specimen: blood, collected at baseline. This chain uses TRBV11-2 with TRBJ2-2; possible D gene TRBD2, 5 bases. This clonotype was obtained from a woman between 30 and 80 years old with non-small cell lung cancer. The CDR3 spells CASSLVGGDTGELFF. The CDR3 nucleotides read TGTGCCAGCAGCTTAGTTGGAGGCGACACCGGGGAGCTGTTTTTT.